A selection of T cell receptor beta chains follows, all from one sample in a study of CD8+ T cells in alopecia areata. TCRdb's copy holds only in-frame clones and misses some; the assay was immunoSEQ multiplex PCR. The sample has 90,000 to 150,000 clones, 53% seen once. This specimen was CD4+ T cells sorted from blood, taken at week 4, from a patient treated with tofacitinib. Receptors originate from a human donor with alopecia areata. Each CDR3 is given with its conserved first and last residue. D genes are given only for firm matches. Size is stated for part of the rows, as once, few or many counts, or as a class when the clone is expanded.

d_gene: -; abundance: -; v_gene: TRBV29-1; CDR3aa: CSVGSHLGYEQYF
d_gene: -; abundance: few; v_gene: TRBV6-5; CDR3aa: CASYLNNEQFF
d_gene: -; abundance: once; v_gene: TRBV2; CDR3aa: CASRKERGSSYEQYF
d_gene: TRBD1; abundance: few; v_gene: TRBV7-8; CDR3aa: CASSLARGQGFLREQYF
d_gene: -; abundance: few; v_gene: TRBV7-8; CDR3aa: CASSFSYGLRVGEKLFF
d_gene: TRBD2; abundance: -; v_gene: TRBV4-1; CDR3aa: CASSQDGRETQYF
d_gene: TRBD2; abundance: -; v_gene: TRBV7-2; CDR3aa: CASSQDPPGGGLETQYF
d_gene: -; abundance: -; v_gene: TRBV5-1; CDR3aa: CASSSQQGMHEQYF
d_gene: -; abundance: -; v_gene: TRBV25-1; CDR3aa: CAWGRRTYEQYF
d_gene: -; abundance: -; v_gene: TRBV5-4; CDR3aa: CASSLVQETQYF
d_gene: -; abundance: -; v_gene: TRBV6-6; CDR3aa: CASTPGQNIQYF
d_gene: -; abundance: -; v_gene: TRBV5-1; CDR3aa: CASSLGLGGTEAFF
d_gene: -; abundance: -; v_gene: TRBV29-1; CDR3aa: CSYPAQRRGNEQFF
d_gene: -; abundance: once; v_gene: TRBV2; CDR3aa: CASSDTKAKNIQYF
d_gene: -; abundance: -; v_gene: TRBV23-1; CDR3aa: CASGRTRGCQETQYF
d_gene: -; abundance: -; v_gene: TRBV30; CDR3aa: CAWSVRVSYGYTF
d_gene: TRBD1; abundance: once; v_gene: TRBV7-9; CDR3aa: CASRGQATSYEQYF
d_gene: -; abundance: -; v_gene: TRBV19; CDR3aa: CASSIGPLVGSYEQYF
d_gene: TRBD1; abundance: few; v_gene: TRBV19; CDR3aa: CASSIRPGTVLRAEAFF
d_gene: TRBD2; abundance: -; v_gene: TRBV29-1; CDR3aa: CSARGLAGETTGELFF
d_gene: -; abundance: few; v_gene: TRBV30; CDR3aa: CAWSGPAMNTEAFF
d_gene: TRBD1; abundance: -; v_gene: TRBV30; CDR3aa: CAWSRDRVSNQPQHF
d_gene: TRBD2; abundance: -; v_gene: TRBV6-5; CDR3aa: CASSSGEPGGNEQFF
d_gene: -; abundance: -; v_gene: TRBV7-9; CDR3aa: CASSPPRGGWKGEQYF
d_gene: -; abundance: -; v_gene: TRBV29-1; CDR3aa: CSVRAGGETQYF
d_gene: -; abundance: -; v_gene: TRBV7-9; CDR3aa: CASSLSTGTNQPQHF
d_gene: TRBD1; abundance: -; v_gene: TRBV6-5; CDR3aa: CASSPFLTGAYEQYF
d_gene: -; abundance: -; v_gene: TRBV27; CDR3aa: CASGDWDSYNEQFF
d_gene: -; abundance: -; v_gene: TRBV29-1; CDR3aa: CSVDSGGTEAFF
d_gene: TRBD1; abundance: -; v_gene: TRBV2; CDR3aa: CASSTDRGGEKLFF
d_gene: -; abundance: -; v_gene: TRBV30; CDR3aa: CAWKTGRSTEAFF
d_gene: -; abundance: few; v_gene: TRBV29-1; CDR3aa: CSVDGTSSEQYF
d_gene: -; abundance: -; v_gene: TRBV30; CDR3aa: CAYRGASGANVLTF
d_gene: TRBD2; abundance: few; v_gene: TRBV29-1; CDR3aa: CSAGGLAGAEQYF
d_gene: TRBD2; abundance: -; v_gene: TRBV2; CDR3aa: CASPSGEADTQYF
d_gene: -; abundance: -; v_gene: TRBV29-1; CDR3aa: CSVNGGLAKNIQYF
d_gene: -; abundance: -; v_gene: TRBV18; CDR3aa: CASSPPFSSYEQYF
d_gene: -; abundance: -; v_gene: TRBV30; CDR3aa: CAWSVARTKHEQYF
d_gene: TRBD2; abundance: -; v_gene: TRBV2; CDR3aa: CASRGTSSNTGELFF
d_gene: TRBD2; abundance: few; v_gene: TRBV4-1; CDR3aa: CASSQEAGALGTQYF
d_gene: -; abundance: -; v_gene: TRBV29-1; CDR3aa: CSFGLLVTDTQYF
d_gene: -; abundance: -; v_gene: TRBV5-1; CDR3aa: CASSLAGEREQYF
d_gene: -; abundance: -; v_gene: TRBV2; CDR3aa: CASSEGIGAKNIQYF
d_gene: -; abundance: once; v_gene: TRBV5-6; CDR3aa: CASSFAGSDGYTF
d_gene: -; abundance: -; v_gene: TRBV7-9; CDR3aa: CASSPSQDNEQFF